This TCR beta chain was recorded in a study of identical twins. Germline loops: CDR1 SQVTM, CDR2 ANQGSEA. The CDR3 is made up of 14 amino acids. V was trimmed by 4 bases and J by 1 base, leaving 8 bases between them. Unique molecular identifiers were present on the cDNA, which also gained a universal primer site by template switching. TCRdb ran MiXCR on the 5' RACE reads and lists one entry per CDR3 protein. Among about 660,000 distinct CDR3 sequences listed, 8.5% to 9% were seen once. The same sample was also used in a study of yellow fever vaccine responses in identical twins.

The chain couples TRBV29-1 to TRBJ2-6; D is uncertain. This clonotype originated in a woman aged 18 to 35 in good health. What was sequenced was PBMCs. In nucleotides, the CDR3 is TGCAGCGTTGTCGGACCATCTGGGGCCAACGTCCTGACTTTC. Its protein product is CSVVGPSGANVLTF.